The 22 T cell receptor beta chains below come from one sample, sequenced in a study of blood T cell repertoires in COVID-19. The protocol was immunoSEQ multiplex PCR, while the TCRdb copy is restricted to in-frame clones and leaves out a portion. The table shows more than 120,000 clones, with approximately 90% occurring only once. The sequenced sample consisted of peripheral blood. These receptors were taken from a human donor in a cohort sampled during active COVID-19.

The gene calls are TRBV7-9 and TRBJ1-1; a possible D gene is TRBD1 (5 bases). Germline CDR1 SEHNR, CDR2 FQNEAQ (reference sequence). The V gene lost 3 bases and the J gene lost 0 bases, with 14 bases spanning the gap. The CDR3 is made up of 16 amino acids. This CDR3 reads CASSLGTIGVNTEAFF. For the CDR3, the DNA is TGTGCCAGCAGCTTGGGGACTATTGGAGTGAACACTGAAGCTTTCTTT.

V usage is TRBV4-1 and J usage is TRBJ2-4, with a possible D match to TRBD2 (6 bases). The V end was cut by 1 base, the J end by 0 bases, with 16 bases between. The germline CDR1 and CDR2 sequences are MGHRA and YSYEKL. The CDR3 totals 18 residues. The CDR3 DNA reads as TGCGCCAGCAGCCAAGGGGGGGTCGGCTCCCTAGCCAAAAACATTCAGTACTTC. Amino acid sequence: CASSQGGVGSLAKNIQYF.

This sequence joins TRBV6-5 and TRBJ1-1; D unresolved. Germline CDR1 MNHEY, CDR2 SVGAGI. The CDR3 loop spans 14 amino acids. Trimming removed 7 bases from V and 0 bases from J, with 12 bases in between. For the CDR3, the DNA is TGTGCCAGCAACTCGGTAATAGTGAACACTGAAGCTTTCTTT. This sequence encodes CASNSVIVNTEAFF.

The V gene is TRBV7-9, the J gene TRBJ2-3; 11 bases are a match to TRBD2. Germline CDR1 is SEHNR and CDR2 is FQNEAQ (reference sequence). With 1 base clipped from V and 2 bases from J, the junction kept 2 bases outside the gene matches. The CDR3 runs 16 residues. CDR3 nucleotide sequence: TGTGCCAGCAGCTTAGGTAGCGGGGGGGCCACAGATACGCAGTATTTT. Amino acids: CASSLGSGGATDTQYF.

The chain has TRBV5-1 and TRBJ2-7; D is possibly TRBD2 (5 bases). Trimming cost V 0 bases and J 4 bases, with 8 bases left between them. The CDR3 is 13 residues long. Germline V lookup: CDR1 SGHRS, CDR2 YFSETQ. In DNA form, the CDR3 reads TGCGCCAGCAGCTTGGCCGAGGGATACGAGCAGTACTTC. It translates to CASSLAEGYEQYF.

This chain uses TRBV14 with TRBJ1-6, with D perhaps matching TRBD1 (6 bases). Trimming took 1 base from V and 7 from J, leaving 11 bases between them. This CDR3 has 15 residues. Germline V lookup: CDR1 SGHDN, CDR2 FVKESK. This chain's CDR3 is CASSQGDRPNSPLHF. Written as DNA, the CDR3 is TGTGCCAGCAGCCAAGGAGACAGGCCCAATTCACCCCTCCACTTT.

The rearrangement joins TRBV7-2 to TRBJ2-1; perhaps TRBD2 as D (5 bases). V dropped 4 bases and J dropped 0 bases, with 10 bases sitting between them. The CDR3 totals 15 residues. Germline V lookup: CDR1 SGHTA, CDR2 FQGNSA. The CDR3 nucleotides are TGTGCCAGCAGCTCGGGATCTAGCTCCTACAATGAGCAGTTCTTC. Protein: CASSSGSSSYNEQFF.

The chain carries TRBV6-5 and TRBJ1-1; 10 bases match TRBD1. J lost 9 bases, V lost 6 bases, and 7 bases had no gene match. The CDR3 runs 13 residues. Germline V gives CDR1 MNHEY, CDR2 SVGAGI. The CDR3 sequence: CASSRGQGVQAFF. The CDR3 coding sequence is TGTGCCAGCAGCCGAGGACAGGGGGTGCAAGCTTTCTTT.

The chain combines TRBV28 with TRBJ2-7; D remains unclear. The germline V and J ends were trimmed by 3 bases and 0 bases, with 3 bases remaining between them. Germline CDR1 is MDHEN and CDR2 is SYDVKM. The CDR3 is 12 amino acids. The CDR3 DNA reads TGTGCCAGCAGTTTCGGCTCCTACGAGCAGTACTTC. It translates to CASSFGSYEQYF. The variable domain in full, completed from reference TRBV28 and TRBJ2-7, reads DVKVTQSSRYLVKRTGEKVFLECVQDMDHENMFWYRQDPGLGLRLIYFSYDVKMKEKGDIPEGYSVSREKKERFSLILESASTNQTSMYLCASSFGSYEQYFGPGTRLTVT.

The gene calls are TRBV9 and TRBJ2-3; 9 bases fit TRBD1. Germline V lookup: CDR1 SGDLS, CDR2 YYNGEE. The trim removed 0 bases at V and 6 bases at J, leaving 5 bases unmatched. The CDR3 sequence is 15 residues long. CDR3 in DNA: TGTGCCAGCAGCGTAGGCCCGGACAGGGGTGATACGCAGTATTTT. Translated: CASSVGPDRGDTQYF.

The chain couples TRBV7-3 to TRBJ2-7, with 11 bases fitting TRBD2. V shed 1 base and J 7 bases; nucleotides not matched to a gene: 6. The CDR3 has 15 amino acids. Per germline, CDR1 SGHTA and CDR2 FQGTGA. The CDR3 region is CASSLRLAGPGEQYF. CDR3 DNA sequence: TGTGCCAGCAGCTTAAGACTAGCGGGGCCGGGGGAGCAGTACTTC.

The rearrangement links TRBV2 to TRBJ2-7; D call uncertain. Germline V gene lookup returns CDR1 SNHLY and CDR2 FYNNEI. CDR3 length: 13 residues. Trimming shortened V by 3 bases and J by 7 bases, and 13 bases separated the two germline ends. This CDR3 reads CASSDGYPGEQYF. CDR3 sequence (DNA): TGTGCCAGCAGTGATGGTTACCCCGGGGAGCAGTACTTC.

This chain joins TRBV6-4 and TRBJ2-1, with TRBD2 matching over 8 bases. V trimming: 4 bases; J trimming: 4 bases; junction bases outside the gene matches: 6. The CDR3 is 15 amino acids. Germline CDR1 reads MRHNA; CDR2 reads SNTAGT. The CDR3 DNA reads as TGTGCCAGCAGTGTAGGTAGCGGGGAATACAATGAGCAGTTCTTC. Amino acids: CASSVGSGEYNEQFF.

V and J are TRBV7-9 and TRBJ2-2; the match to TRBD2 covers 10 bases. Germline trimming cut 1 base from V and 2 bases from J; bases unmatched to any gene: 10. The CDR3 loop spans 19 amino acids. The germline V gene has CDR1 SEHNR and CDR2 FQNEAQ (reference sequence). CDR3 in amino acids: CASSLDPTSGFLNTGELFF. As DNA, the CDR3 is TGTGCCAGCAGCTTAGATCCGACTAGCGGGTTTCTAAACACCGGGGAGCTGTTTTTT. Full variable domain (missing parts from reference TRBV7-9 and TRBJ2-2): DTGVSQNPRHKITKRGQNVTFRCDPISEHNRLYWYRQTLGQGPEFLTYFQNEAQLEKSRLLSDRFSAERPKGSFSTLEIQRTEQGDSAMYLCASSLDPTSGFLNTGELFFGEGSRLTVL.

This sequence joins TRBV11-2 and TRBJ2-1; D is unresolved. Trimming shortened V by 5 bases and J by 4 bases, and 6 bases separated the two germline ends. This CDR3 is 12 amino acids long. Germline V gene sequence: CDR1 SGHAT, CDR2 FQNNGV. CDR3 DNA: TGTGCCAGCAGCCTCGGGTACAATGAGCAGTTCTTC. Amino acid sequence: CASSLGYNEQFF.

The chain has TRBV9 and TRBJ1-6; 9 nucleotides match TRBD1. The V and J ends lost 2 bases and 10 bases, in that order; junction bases with no gene match: 7. The CDR3 spans 15 residues. Per the germline V gene, CDR1 is SGDLS and CDR2 is YYNGEE. CDR3 residues: CASSVGDRAISPLHF. As DNA, the CDR3 is TGTGCCAGCAGCGTGGGGGACAGGGCCATATCACCCCTCCACTTT.

This clone has a single count. The rearrangement joins TRBV7-9 to TRBJ2-6; 7 bases fit TRBD1. The CDR3 has 15 residues. Germline CDR1 SEHNR, CDR2 FQNEAQ (reference sequence). After removal of 2 bases from V and 2 bases from J, the junction contained 0 bases not matched to a gene. The DNA of the CDR3 is TGTGCCAGCAGCTTAACAGGGGCTGGGGCCAACGTCCTGACTTTC. Its translation is CASSLTGAGANVLTF.

The chain combines TRBV5-1 with TRBJ1-1; tentatively, D is TRBD1 (6 bases). Germline CDR1 and CDR2: SGHRS and YFSETQ. Trimming pared 6 bases from V and 0 bases from J, leaving 12 bases between. The CDR3 is made up of 14 amino acids. This chain's CDR3 is CASTVTGVNTEAFF. In nucleotides, the CDR3 is TGCGCCAGCACCGTGACAGGAGTGAACACTGAAGCTTTCTTT.

The rearrangement links TRBV24-1 to TRBJ2-1, with TRBD1 identical over 11 bases. The V and J ends lost 0 bases and 4 bases, in that order; junction bases with no gene match: 7. The CDR3 extends over 18 amino acids. The V gene's germline CDR1 is KGHDR and CDR2 SFDVKD. CDR3 DNA sequence: TGTGCCACCAGTGATTTGCAAAGGGGACAGGGGGAATACAATGAGCAGTTCTTC. Translating gives CATSDLQRGQGEYNEQFF.

This chain joins TRBV29-1 and TRBJ1-1, with 7 bases identical to TRBD1. Germline V gives CDR1 SQVTM, CDR2 ANQGSEA. Trimming at V came to 7 bases and at J to 1 base, leaving 6 bases not matched to a gene. CDR3 length: 13 residues. The CDR3 protein is CSGSQGGNTEAFF. The CDR3, as DNA: TGCAGCGGCTCCCAGGGGGGGAACACTGAAGCTTTCTTT.

Here the CDR3 reads CASSQPPPRSLGNTEAFF. CDR3 coding DNA: TGTGCCAGCAGCCAACCCCCGCCGCGGAGTCTAGGGAACACTGAAGCTTTCTTT. This chain connects TRBV7-9 to TRBJ1-1; the D is unclear. The CDR3 has 18 residues. Trimming removed 5 bases from V and 1 base from J, with 23 bases in between. The germline V gene encodes CDR1 SEHNR and CDR2 FQNEAQ (reference sequence).

This clone is a singleton in its sample. V and J are TRBV7-2 and TRBJ1-3; 7 bases fit TRBD1. Germline CDR1 and CDR2: SGHTA and FQGNSA. The J segment lost 3 bases and the V segment lost 1 base, leaving 3 bases of the junction unmatched. This CDR3 contains 15 residues. This chain's CDR3 is CASSLEAGGGNTIYF. CDR3 DNA: TGTGCCAGCAGCTTAGAGGCAGGGGGTGGAAACACCATATATTTT. The variable domain in full, with the rest retrieved from reference TRBV7-2 and TRBJ1-3, is GAGVSQSPSNKVTEKGKDVELRCDPISGHTALYWYRQSLGQGLEFLIYFQGNSAPDKSGLPSDRFSAERTGGSVSTLTIQRTQQEDSAVYLCASSLEAGGGNTIYFGEGSWLTVV.